This is a list of T cell receptor beta chains from one sample in a study of patients and donors after allogeneic stem cell transplantation. TCRdb reprocessed the RT-PCR reads with MiXCR, giving one entry per CDR3 protein. Among roughly 940,000 distinct CDR3 sequences listed, approximately 19% were seen once. The sequenced material came from blood, either unsorted or a sorted T cell fraction (not recorded which). The source is a human donor who was either an allogeneic HSCT recipient or a stem cell or donor lymphocyte infusion donor (not recorded which). It is not recorded whose cells these are; they may come from a transplant donor. CDR3s leave out the opening cysteine and the closing phenylalanine or tryptophan. D genes are given only for firm matches.

V	D	J	CDR3
TRBV20-1	.	TRBJ1-4	SARDLGSPNEKLF
TRBV10-3	.	TRBJ1-1	AISDEYRGGVEAF
TRBV6-5	.	TRBJ1-2	ASSYFGDTEGYT
TRBV3-1	.	TRBJ2-7	ASSQGIWGDEQY
TRBV7-2	.	TRBJ1-2	ASSLDGLGKGYT
TRBV2	.	TRBJ1-5	AGGVYSNQPQH
TRBV5-6	TRBD1	TRBJ1-1	ASSLTGQGETEAF
TRBV4-1	.	TRBJ2-7	ASSQGQERTSYEQY
TRBV20-1	TRBD2	TRBJ2-3	SARNGLAGFDTQY
TRBV20-1	.	TRBJ2-3	SATTSIGTDTQY
TRBV4-3	TRBD1	TRBJ1-2	ASSHETRTGDNGYT
TRBV5-6	.	TRBJ1-6	ASSFNYGNSPLH
TRBV5-1	TRBD1	TRBJ2-7	ASRRTGASYEQY
TRBV2	.	TRBJ2-7	ATGPDSSYEQY
TRBV20-1	TRBD2	TRBJ2-4	SARGREWNIQY
TRBV7-2	TRBD1	TRBJ1-5	ASSARRDRGQPQH
TRBV11-2	TRBD2	TRBJ2-3	ASSLETLAGGPSTQY
TRBV7-9	.	TRBJ2-5	ASSSQLGETQY
TRBV5-1	.	TRBJ2-5	ASSLAGGRLNPETQY
TRBV12-3/TRBV12-4	TRBD1	TRBJ2-7	ASSFWGRGLDEQY
TRBV24-1	.	TRBJ2-3	ATNGGQDTQY
TRBV12-3/TRBV12-4	TRBD2	TRBJ2-1	ASSSLAGGFRLELF
TRBV6-5	TRBD2	TRBJ2-3	ASGSGRQITQY
TRBV5-1	TRBD1	TRBJ2-7	ASSLDRDSETYEQY
TRBV21-1	.	TRBJ2-7	ASTPGTDHYEQY